This TCR beta chain appears in the sequencing data of a study of blood T cell repertoires in COVID-19. At the level of the study: Sites across the United States, Italy and Spain contributed samples from acute and convalescent COVID-19. The cDNA or gDNA used as material had been derived from T cells, B-cell-depleted T cells, or PBMCs.

In the authors' workflow: Quantification of nucleated cells was approximated via reference gene primer amplification. Repertoires were generated with immunoSEQ multiplex PCR, while TCRdb's copy carries only in-frame clones and drops some. The V and J calls and clone size come from that table; D and trimming were worked out from the DNA. The sample lists over 200,000 clones, nearly 90% seen once, with 11% in the top ten. For recovered donors of Cohort 3, there were two negative PCRs, clearance, or symptom resolution. This CDR3 spans 14 amino acids. The germline CDR1 and CDR2 sequences are MGHDK and SYGVNS. The V end was cut by 3 bases, the J end by 3 bases, with 11 bases between.

The sequence was obtained from a man aged 25 to 40 who had recovered from COVID-19. The rearrangement links TRBV25-1 to TRBJ1-2; D is unclear. Material: PBMCs or T cells enriched from blood (not recorded which). The CDR3 DNA sequence: TGTGCCAGCAGTGATCAGAACAGACACTATGGCTACACCTTC. Translated, it gives CASSDQNRHYGYTF.